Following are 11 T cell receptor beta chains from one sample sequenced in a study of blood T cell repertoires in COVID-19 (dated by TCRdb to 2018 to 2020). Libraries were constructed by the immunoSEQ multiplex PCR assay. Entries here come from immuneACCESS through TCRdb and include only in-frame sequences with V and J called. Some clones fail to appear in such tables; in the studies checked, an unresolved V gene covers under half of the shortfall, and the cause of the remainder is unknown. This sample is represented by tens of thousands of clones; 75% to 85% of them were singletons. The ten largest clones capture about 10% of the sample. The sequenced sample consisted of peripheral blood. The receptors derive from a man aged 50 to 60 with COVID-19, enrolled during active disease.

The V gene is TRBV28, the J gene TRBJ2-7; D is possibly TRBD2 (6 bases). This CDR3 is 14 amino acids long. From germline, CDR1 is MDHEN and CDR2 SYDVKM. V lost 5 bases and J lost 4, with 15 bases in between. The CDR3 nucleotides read TGTGCCAGCAGTCCTCGTGGGGGAGGTTACGAGCAGTACTTC. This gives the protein CASSPRGGGYEQYF.

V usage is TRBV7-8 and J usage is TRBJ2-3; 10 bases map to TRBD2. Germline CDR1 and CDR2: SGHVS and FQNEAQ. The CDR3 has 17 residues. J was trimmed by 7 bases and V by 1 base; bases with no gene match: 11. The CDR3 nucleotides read TGTGCCAGCAGCTTAGTAGGGTCTAGCGGGAGCGGCTATACGCAGTATTTT. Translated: CASSLVGSSGSGYTQYF.

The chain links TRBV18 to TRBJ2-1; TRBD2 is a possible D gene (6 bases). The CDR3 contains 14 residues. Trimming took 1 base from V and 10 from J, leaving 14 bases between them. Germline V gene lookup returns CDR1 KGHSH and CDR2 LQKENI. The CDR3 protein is CASSPLREKGEQFF. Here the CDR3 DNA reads TGTGCCAGCTCACCACTCCGGGAGAAAGGCGAGCAGTTCTTC.

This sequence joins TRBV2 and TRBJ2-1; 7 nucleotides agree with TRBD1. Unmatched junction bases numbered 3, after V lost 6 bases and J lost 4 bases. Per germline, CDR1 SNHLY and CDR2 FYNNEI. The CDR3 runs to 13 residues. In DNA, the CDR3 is TGTGCCAGCAGCGCGGACAGGTACAATGAGCAGTTCTTC. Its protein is CASSADRYNEQFF.

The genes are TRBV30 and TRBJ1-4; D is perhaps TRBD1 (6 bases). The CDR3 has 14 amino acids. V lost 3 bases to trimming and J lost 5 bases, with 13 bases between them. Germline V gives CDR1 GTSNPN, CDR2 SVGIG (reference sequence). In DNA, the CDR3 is TGTGCCTGGAGCACTTCAGGGGTAAATGAAAAACTGTTTTTT. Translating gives CAWSTSGVNEKLFF.

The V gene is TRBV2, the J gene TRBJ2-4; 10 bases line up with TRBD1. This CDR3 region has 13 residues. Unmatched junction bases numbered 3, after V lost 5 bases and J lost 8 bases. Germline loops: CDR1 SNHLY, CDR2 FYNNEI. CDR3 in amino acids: CASSSDRGHIQYF. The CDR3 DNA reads TGTGCCAGCAGTTCTGACAGGGGGCACATTCAGTACTTC.

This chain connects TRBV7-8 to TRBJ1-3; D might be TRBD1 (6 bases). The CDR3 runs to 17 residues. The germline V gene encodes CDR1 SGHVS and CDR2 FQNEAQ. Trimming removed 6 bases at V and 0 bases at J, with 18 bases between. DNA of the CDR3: TGTGCCAGCAGGGATCTCAGGGGCCCCGACTCTGGAAACACCATATATTTT. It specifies CASRDLRGPDSGNTIYF.

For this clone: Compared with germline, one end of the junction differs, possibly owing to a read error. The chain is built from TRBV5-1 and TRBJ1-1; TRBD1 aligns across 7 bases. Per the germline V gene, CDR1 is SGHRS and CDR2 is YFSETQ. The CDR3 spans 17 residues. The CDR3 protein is CASSRDPVDRVGTEAFF. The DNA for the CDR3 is TGTGCCAGCAGCCGGGACCCTGTCGACAGGGTGGGAACTGAAGCTTTCTTT. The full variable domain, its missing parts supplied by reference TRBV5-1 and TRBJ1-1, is KAGVTQTPRYLIKTRGQQVTLSCSPISGHRSVSWYQQTPGQGLQFLFEYFSETQRNKGNFPGRFSGRQFSNSRSEMNVSTLELGDSALYLCASSRDPVDRVGTEAFFGQGTRLTVV.

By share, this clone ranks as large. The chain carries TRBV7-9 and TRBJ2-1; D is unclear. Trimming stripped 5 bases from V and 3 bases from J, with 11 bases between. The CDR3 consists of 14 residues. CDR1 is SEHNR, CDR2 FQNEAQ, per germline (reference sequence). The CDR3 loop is CASSPVGFYNEQFF. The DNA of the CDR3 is TGTGCCAGCAGCCCGGTCGGGTTCTACAATGAGCAGTTCTTC.

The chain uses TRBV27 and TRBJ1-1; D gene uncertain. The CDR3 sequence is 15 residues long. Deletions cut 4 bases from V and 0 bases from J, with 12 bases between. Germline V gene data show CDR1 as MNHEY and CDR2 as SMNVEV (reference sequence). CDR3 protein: CASSSRRSLNTEAFF. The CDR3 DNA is TGTGCCAGCAGTTCCCGACGGAGCTTGAACACTGAAGCTTTCTTT.

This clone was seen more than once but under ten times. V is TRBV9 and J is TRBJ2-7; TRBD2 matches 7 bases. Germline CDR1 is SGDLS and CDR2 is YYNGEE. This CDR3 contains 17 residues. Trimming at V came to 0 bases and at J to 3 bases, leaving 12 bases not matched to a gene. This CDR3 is CASSVGASGTNHYEQYF. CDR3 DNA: TGTGCCAGCAGCGTAGGTGCTAGCGGTACAAACCACTACGAGCAGTACTTC.